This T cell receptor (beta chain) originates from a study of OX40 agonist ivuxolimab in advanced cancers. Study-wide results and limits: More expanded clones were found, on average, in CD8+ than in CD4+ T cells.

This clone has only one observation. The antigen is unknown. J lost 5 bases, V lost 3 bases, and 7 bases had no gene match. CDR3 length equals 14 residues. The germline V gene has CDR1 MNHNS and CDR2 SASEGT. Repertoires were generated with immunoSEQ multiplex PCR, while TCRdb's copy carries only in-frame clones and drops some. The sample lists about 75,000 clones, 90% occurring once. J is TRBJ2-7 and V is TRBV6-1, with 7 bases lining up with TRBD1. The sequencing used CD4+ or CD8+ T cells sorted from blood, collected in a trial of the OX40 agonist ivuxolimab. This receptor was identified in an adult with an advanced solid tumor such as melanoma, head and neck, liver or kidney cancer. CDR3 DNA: TGTGCCAGCAGTGAGACAGGGCGAGTTAACGAGCAGTACTTC. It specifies CASSETGRVNEQYF.